A selection of T cell receptor beta chains follows, all from one sample in a study of shared clonotypes between healthy human individuals. Using immunoSEQ multiplex PCR, the repertoire was profiled, and TCRdb retains in-frame clones only, with some absent. This table holds 2.3 million or so clones, approximately 95% found once. Sequenced material: naive CD4+ T cells from PBMCs. The receptors were sampled from a young man in good health. Some clones in this sample may be carry-over from other donors' samples. The CDR3 runs from the conserved cysteine through the conserved F or W.

V	length	CDR3
TRBV18	16	CASSPPVAAGLYGYTF
TRBV5-1	14	CASQPGTGPKTQYF
TRBV7-6	15	CASSLEGTGIGELFF
TRBV30	14	CAWSVAGGNQPQHF
TRBV5-1	15	CASSPSGIEADEQFF
TRBV7-2	13	CASRPFQGQPQHF
TRBV11-3	16	CASSLEVSGRGNEQFF
TRBV28	13	CASSLDRRYGYTF
TRBV6-5	15	CASSYSLAGAGTQYF
TRBV4-3	16	CASSQAQVTNGNTIYF
TRBV6-5	14	CASSWGDRQETQYF
TRBV2	12	CASSLDLGGYTF
TRBV28	14	CASSRSWVNTEAFF
TRBV25-1	16	CASSGRGAGVRTEAFF
TRBV5-6	15	CASRPWGAGYNEQFF
TRBV19	19	CASKPSWDRDFGGYQPQHF
TRBV29-1	13	CSVGRASSYGYTF
TRBV29-1	15	CSAWTSGRSRETQYF
TRBV11-3	15	CASSLLGTANNEQFF
TRBV5-1	14	CASSLSDFDDEAFF
TRBV7-3	15	CASSLTRTGAYEQYF
TRBV7-6	15	CASSRTSGSGYEQYF
TRBV5-1	15	CASILEGGNAGTQYF
TRBV18	14	CASSPKGGQETQYF
TRBV23-1	14	CASSQGVEAYEQFF
TRBV18	16	CASSRDVQLPHNTIYF
TRBV4-1	15	CASSQTTGGQETQYF
TRBV28	14	CASSLTGDGETQYF
TRBV28	13	CASSFRIGEKLFF